In this sample, the clone carrying this T cell receptor (beta chain) turned up many times. Antigen unknown. The record originates from a study of T cells in Graves' hyperthyroidism and ophthalmopathy. The study's findings and limits: Blood also carried most thyroid clonotypes expanded above 0.001.

Using RNA transcripts as the source, TCR beta CDR3 regions were amplified. HTBI primers were the set used in a first-round RT-PCR of the TCR CDR3. TCRdb independently ran MiXCR on the multiplex PCR reads; one entry per CDR3 protein. The data hold roughly 700,000 distinct CDR3 sequences, with 15% to 20% observed a single time. CDR1 is DFQATT and CDR2 is SNEGSKA in the germline V gene (reference sequence). There are 12 residues in the CDR3. V was cut by 8 bases and J by 4 bases, with 13 bases left in between. The TCR was taken from a man in his fifties with Graves' hyperthyroidism. The chain couples TRBV20-1 to TRBJ2-3; the D is unclear. The sample was blood. As DNA, the CDR3 is TGCAGTAGGACCAACCAGGCAGATACGCAGTATTTT. This translates into CSRTNQADTQYF.